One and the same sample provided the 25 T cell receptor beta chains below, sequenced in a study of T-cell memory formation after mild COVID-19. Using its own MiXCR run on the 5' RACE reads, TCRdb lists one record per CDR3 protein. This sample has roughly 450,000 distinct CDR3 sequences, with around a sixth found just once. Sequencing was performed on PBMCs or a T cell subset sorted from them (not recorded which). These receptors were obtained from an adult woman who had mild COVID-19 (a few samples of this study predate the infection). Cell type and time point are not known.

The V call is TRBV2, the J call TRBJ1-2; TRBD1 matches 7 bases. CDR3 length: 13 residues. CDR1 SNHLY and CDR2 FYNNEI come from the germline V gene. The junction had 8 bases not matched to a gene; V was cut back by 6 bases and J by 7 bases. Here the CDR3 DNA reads TGTGCCAGCAGCAGACAGGGTCGGAGTGGCTACACCTTC. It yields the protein CASSRQGRSGYTF.

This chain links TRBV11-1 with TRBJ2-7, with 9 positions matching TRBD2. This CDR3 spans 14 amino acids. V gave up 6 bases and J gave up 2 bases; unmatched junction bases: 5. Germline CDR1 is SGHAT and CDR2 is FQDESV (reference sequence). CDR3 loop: CASSLRLAAYEQYF. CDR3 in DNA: TGTGCCAGCAGTCTCCGACTAGCGGCCTACGAGCAGTACTTC. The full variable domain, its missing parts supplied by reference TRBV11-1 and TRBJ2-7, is EAEVAQSPRYKITEKSQAVAFWCDPISGHATLYWYRQILGQGPELLVQFQDESVVDDSQLPKDRFSAERLKGVDSTLKIQPAELGDSAMYLCASSLRLAAYEQYFGPGTRLTVT.

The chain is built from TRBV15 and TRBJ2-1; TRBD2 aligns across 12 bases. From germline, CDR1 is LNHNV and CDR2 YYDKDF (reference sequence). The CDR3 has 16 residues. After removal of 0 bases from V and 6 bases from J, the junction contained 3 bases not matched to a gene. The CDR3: CATSREPSGGGNEQFF. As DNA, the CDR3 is TGTGCCACCAGCAGAGAACCTAGCGGGGGGGGCAATGAGCAGTTCTTC.

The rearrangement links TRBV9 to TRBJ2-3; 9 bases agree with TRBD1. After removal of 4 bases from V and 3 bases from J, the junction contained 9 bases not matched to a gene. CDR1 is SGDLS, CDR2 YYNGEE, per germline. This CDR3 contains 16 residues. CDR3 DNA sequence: TGTGCCAGCAGCTACCTCCCGGGACAGGGTACAGATACGCAGTATTTT. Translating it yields CASSYLPGQGTDTQYF.

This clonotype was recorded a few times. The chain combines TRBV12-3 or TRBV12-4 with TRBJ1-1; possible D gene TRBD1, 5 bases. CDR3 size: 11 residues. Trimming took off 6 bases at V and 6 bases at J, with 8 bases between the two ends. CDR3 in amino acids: CASSPGPEAFF. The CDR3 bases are TGTGCCAGCAGCCCGGGACCTGAAGCTTTCTTT.

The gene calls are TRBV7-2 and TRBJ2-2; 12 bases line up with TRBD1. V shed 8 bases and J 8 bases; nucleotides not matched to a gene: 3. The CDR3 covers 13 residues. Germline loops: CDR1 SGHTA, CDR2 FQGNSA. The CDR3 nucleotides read TGTGCCAGCGGGACAGGGGGCTTGGGGGAGCTGTTTTTT. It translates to CASGTGGLGELFF.

The CDR3 loop is CASSPVAASTDTQYF. The CDR3 DNA follows: TGTGCCAGCAGTCCTGTCGCAGCTAGCACAGATACGCAGTATTTT. The chain couples TRBV12-3 or TRBV12-4 to TRBJ2-3; no reliable D call. Trimming shortened V by 5 bases and J by 0 bases, and 12 bases separated the two germline ends. The CDR3 runs 15 residues.

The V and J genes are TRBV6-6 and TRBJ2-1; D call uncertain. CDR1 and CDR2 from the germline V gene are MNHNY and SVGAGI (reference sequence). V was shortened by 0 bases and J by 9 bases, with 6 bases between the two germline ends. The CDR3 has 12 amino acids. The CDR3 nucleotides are TGTGCCAGCAGTTACTCGAGACCTGAGCAGTTCTTC. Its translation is CASSYSRPEQFF.

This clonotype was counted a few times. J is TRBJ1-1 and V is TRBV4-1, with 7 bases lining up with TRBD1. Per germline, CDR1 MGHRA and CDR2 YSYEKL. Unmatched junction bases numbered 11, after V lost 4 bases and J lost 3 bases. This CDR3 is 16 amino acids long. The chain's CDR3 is CASSPGLQGTDTEAFF. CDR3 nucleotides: TGCGCCAGCAGCCCGGGTCTACAGGGGACGGACACTGAAGCTTTCTTT.

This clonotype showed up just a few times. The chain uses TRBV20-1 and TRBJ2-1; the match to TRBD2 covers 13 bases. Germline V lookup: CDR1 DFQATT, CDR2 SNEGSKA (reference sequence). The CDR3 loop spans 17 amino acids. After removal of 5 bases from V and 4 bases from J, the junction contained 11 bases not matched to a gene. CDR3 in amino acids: CSAAPRTSGGVYNEQFF. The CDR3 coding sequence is TGCAGTGCTGCCCCCCGCACTAGCGGGGGGGTATACAATGAGCAGTTCTTC.

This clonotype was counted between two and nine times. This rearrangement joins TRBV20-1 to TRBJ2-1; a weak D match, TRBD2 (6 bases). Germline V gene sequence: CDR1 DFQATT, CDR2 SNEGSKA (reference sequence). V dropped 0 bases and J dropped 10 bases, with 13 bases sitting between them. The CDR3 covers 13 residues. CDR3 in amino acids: CSARERDSLEQFF. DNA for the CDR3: TGCAGTGCTAGAGAACGGGACTCCCTGGAGCAGTTCTTC.

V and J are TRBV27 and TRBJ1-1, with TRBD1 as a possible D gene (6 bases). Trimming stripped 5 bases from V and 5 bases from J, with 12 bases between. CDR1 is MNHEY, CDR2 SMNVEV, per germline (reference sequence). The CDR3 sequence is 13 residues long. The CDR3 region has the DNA TGTGCCAGCAGTATCAGGGGACGGACTGAAGCTTTCTTT. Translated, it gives CASSIRGRTEAFF.

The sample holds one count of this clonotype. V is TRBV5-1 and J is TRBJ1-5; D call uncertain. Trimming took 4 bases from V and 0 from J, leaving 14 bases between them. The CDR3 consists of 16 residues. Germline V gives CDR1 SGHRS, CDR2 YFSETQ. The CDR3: CASSVSGDDSNQPQHF. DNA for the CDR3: TGCGCCAGCAGCGTTTCAGGAGATGATAGCAATCAGCCCCAGCATTTT.

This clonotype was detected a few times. CDR3 nucleotides: TGTGCCAGCAGCCAAGAGACGAAGACCCAGTACTTC. It is translated as CASSQETKTQYF. This chain links TRBV3-1 with TRBJ2-5, with D unresolved. The CDR3 consists of 12 residues. Germline V gene lookup returns CDR1 LGHDT and CDR2 YNNKEL (reference sequence). V was clipped by 0 bases and J by 6 bases, with 5 bases between them.

The CDR3 DNA follows: TGCAGTGCCACACCCCAGCGCTACGAGCAGTACTTC. It is translated as CSATPQRYEQYF. The chain links TRBV20-1 to TRBJ2-7, with unresolved D. Germline CDR1 and CDR2: DFQATT and SNEGSKA (reference sequence). Trimming took off 6 bases at V and 3 bases at J, with 12 bases between the two ends. This CDR3 spans 12 amino acids.

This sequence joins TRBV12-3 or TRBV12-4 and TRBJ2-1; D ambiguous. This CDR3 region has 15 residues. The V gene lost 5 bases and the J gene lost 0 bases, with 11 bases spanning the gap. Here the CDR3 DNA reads TGTGCCAGCAGTCCCTATTCAGGCTCCTACAATGAGCAGTTCTTC. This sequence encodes CASSPYSGSYNEQFF.

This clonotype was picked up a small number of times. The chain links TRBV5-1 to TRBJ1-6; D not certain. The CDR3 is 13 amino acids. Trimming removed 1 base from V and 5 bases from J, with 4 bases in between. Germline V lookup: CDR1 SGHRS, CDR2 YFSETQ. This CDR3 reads CASSLTDNSPLHF. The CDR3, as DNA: TGCGCCAGCAGCTTGACGGATAATTCACCCCTCCACTTT.

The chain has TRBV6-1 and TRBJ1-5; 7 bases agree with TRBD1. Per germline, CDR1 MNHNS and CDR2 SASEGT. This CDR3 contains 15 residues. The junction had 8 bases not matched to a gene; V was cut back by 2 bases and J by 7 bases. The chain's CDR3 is CASSEPSGGGQPQHF. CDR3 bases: TGTGCCAGCAGTGAACCGTCGGGAGGGGGCCAGCCCCAGCATTTT.

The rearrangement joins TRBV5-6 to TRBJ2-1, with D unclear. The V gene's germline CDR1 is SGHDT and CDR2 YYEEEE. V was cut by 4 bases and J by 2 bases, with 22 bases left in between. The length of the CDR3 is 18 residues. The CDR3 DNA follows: TGTGCCAGCAGCCAAACCCATGGGGTAGCCAGCCCCTACAATGAGCAGTTCTTC. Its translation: CASSQTHGVASPYNEQFF.

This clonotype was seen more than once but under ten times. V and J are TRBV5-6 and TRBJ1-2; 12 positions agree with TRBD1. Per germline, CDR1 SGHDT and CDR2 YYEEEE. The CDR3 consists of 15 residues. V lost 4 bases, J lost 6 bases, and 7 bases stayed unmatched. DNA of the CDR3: TGTGCCAGCAGCCAAGGGACAGGGGGCGCGGATGGCTACACCTTC. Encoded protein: CASSQGTGGADGYTF.

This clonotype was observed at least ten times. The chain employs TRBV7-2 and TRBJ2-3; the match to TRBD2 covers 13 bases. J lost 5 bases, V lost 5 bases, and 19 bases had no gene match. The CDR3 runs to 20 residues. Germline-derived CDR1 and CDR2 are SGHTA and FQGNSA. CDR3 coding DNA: TGTGCCAGCAGCCTCCCCCCCACTAGCGGGAGGGCCGGGGTTGAAGATACGCAGTATTTT. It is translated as CASSLPPTSGRAGVEDTQYF.

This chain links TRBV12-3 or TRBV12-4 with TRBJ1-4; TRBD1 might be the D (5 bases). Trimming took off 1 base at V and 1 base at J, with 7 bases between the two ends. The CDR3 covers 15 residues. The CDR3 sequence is CASSLGGGTNEKLFF. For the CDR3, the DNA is TGTGCCAGCAGTTTAGGTGGGGGAACTAATGAAAAACTGTTTTTT.

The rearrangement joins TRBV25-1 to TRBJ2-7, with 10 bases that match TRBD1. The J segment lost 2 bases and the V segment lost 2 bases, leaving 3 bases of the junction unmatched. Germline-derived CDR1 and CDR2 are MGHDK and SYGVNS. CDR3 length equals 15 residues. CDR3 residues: CASSESGTGAYEQYF. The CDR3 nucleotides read TGTGCCAGCAGTGAAAGTGGGACAGGGGCCTACGAGCAGTACTTC.

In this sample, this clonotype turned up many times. The CDR3 loop reads CASSQSQANTGELFF. In DNA form, the CDR3 reads TGCGCCAGCAGCCAGAGCCAAGCGAACACCGGGGAGCTGTTTTTT. This sequence joins TRBV5-1 and TRBJ2-2; no clear D gene. The CDR3 has 15 residues. V was pared by 4 bases and J by 0 bases, with 10 bases between. Germline V gene sequence: CDR1 SGHRS, CDR2 YFSETQ.

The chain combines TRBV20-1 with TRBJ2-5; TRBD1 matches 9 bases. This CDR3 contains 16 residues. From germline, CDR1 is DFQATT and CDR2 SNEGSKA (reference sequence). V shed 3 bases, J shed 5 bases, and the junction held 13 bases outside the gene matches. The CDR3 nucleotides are TGCAGTGCTAGTGGGACCTGGACAGGGGATAAGGAGACCCAGTACTTC. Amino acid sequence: CSASGTWTGDKETQYF.